This T cell receptor beta chain appears in the sequencing data of a study of shared clonotypes between healthy human individuals. General study results and limits: Between several donors, naive CD4 clonotypes were shared at a level of around 5.1%. Naive subsets, compared against memory subsets, generally had larger estimated richness values.

CDR1 and CDR2 (germline): SGHTA, FQGNSA. CDR3 length: 14 amino acids. The V gene lost 5 bases and the J gene lost 5 bases, with 15 bases spanning the gap. The data were produced by immunoSEQ multiplex PCR, yet TCRdb's version contains in-frame clones alone and is incomplete. The sample lists 1.4 million or so clones; approximately 98.5% were seen once. Each sample came from a Caucasian adult donor living in Nashville, Tennessee. On this clone itself: No antigen is known for it.

Sequencing was done on a sample of naive CD4+ T cells sorted from blood. The subset: CD45RA+ positively selected. The sequence was collected from a man under 40 in good health. The chain joins TRBV7-2 to TRBJ1-2; the D gene is possibly TRBD1 (5 bases). CDR3 DNA sequence: TGTGCCAGCAGCCCCGAACAGGCGGGATATGGCTACACCTTC. This encodes CASSPEQAGYGYTF.